The clone carrying this TCR beta chain was counted a single time. Its antigen remains unknown. This same CDR3 is encoded by further DNA sequences in the sample. Repertoires were generated with immunoSEQ multiplex PCR, while TCRdb's copy carries only in-frame clones and drops some. The sample contains just over 2,000,000 clones, 85% to 95% of which appear only once. This sample is part of a study of shared clonotypes between healthy human individuals. General study findings and limits: Non-shared clonotypes displayed generation probabilities falling below those of clonotypes present in all four donors.

This TCR derives from a man between 18 and 29 years old in good health. Sample: naive CD4+ T cells sorted from blood. Stated subset: CD45RA+ positively selected.

This CDR3 is CASSSLGGEAFF. Written as DNA, the CDR3 is TGTGCCAGCAGCTCCCTGGGAGGTGAAGCTTTCTTT. V and J are TRBV11-2 and TRBJ1-1; no firm D call. Germline lookup yields CDR1 SGHAT and CDR2 FQNNGV. V was pared by 4 bases and J by 7 bases, with 10 bases between. This CDR3 contains 12 residues. Filled out from reference TRBV11-2 and TRBJ1-1, the complete variable domain reads EAGVAQSPRYKIIEKRQSVAFWCNPISGHATLYWYQQILGQGPKLLIQFQNNGVVDDSQLPKDRFSAERLKGVDSTLKIQPAKLEDSAVYLCASSSLGGEAFFGQGTRLTVV.